What follows are 29 T cell receptor beta chains derived from one specimen sequenced in a study of human T cells and chemical hapten exposure. Sample time point: patch test 2, 6 weeks after DPC sensitization. As for treatment: therapeutic diphenylcyclopropenone sensitization with weekly scalp DPC. TCRdb fed the RACE reads into MiXCR, producing one record per CDR3 protein. The data show about 400,000 distinct CDR3 sequences, 6% to 7% seen once. Here the sequenced sample was whole blood, taken in connection with sensitization to the hapten diphenylcyclopropenone (DPC). These receptors all stem from a young woman with alopecia areata. Some clones in this sample may be carry-over from other donors' samples.

This clonotype was seen only a few times. J is TRBJ1-2 and V is TRBV29-1; possible D gene TRBD1, 5 bases. Germline-derived CDR1 and CDR2 are SQVTM and ANQGSEA. The V gene lost 3 bases and the J gene lost 5 bases, with 13 bases spanning the gap. The CDR3 totals 13 residues. This CDR3 reads CSVDQGGGYGYTF. CDR3 in DNA: TGCAGCGTTGACCAGGGTGGGGGATATGGCTACACCTTC. Full variable domain (remainder filled in from reference TRBV29-1 and TRBJ1-2): SAVISQKPSRDICQRGTSLTIQCQVDSQVTMMFWYRQQPGQSLTLIATANQGSEATYESGFVIDKFPISRPNLTFSTLTVSNMSPEDSSIYLCSVDQGGGYGYTFGSGTRLTVV.

This clonotype appeared many times. This rearrangement joins TRBV9 to TRBJ1-1; the D gene is possibly TRBD1 (5 bases). V lost 5 bases and J lost 4, with 21 bases in between. The CDR3 length is 16 residues. Germline-derived CDR1 and CDR2 are SGDLS and YYNGEE. DNA for the CDR3: TGTGCCAGCAGTCCGACGGGGACGCCGTCGAGCACTGAAGCTTTCTTT. Its translation is CASSPTGTPSSTEAFF.

The chain uses TRBV27 and TRBJ2-7; 7 bases line up with TRBD1. CDR1 is MNHEY, CDR2 SMNVEV, per germline (reference sequence). The CDR3 sequence is 12 residues long. The V and J ends lost 7 bases and 3 bases, in that order; junction bases with no gene match: 3. CDR3 region: CASMDRHYEQYF. The CDR3 DNA is TGTGCCAGCATGGACAGGCACTACGAGCAGTACTTC.

This clonotype came up many times. V is TRBV5-1 and J is TRBJ1-1; D ambiguous. CDR1 and CDR2 (germline): SGHRS, YFSETQ. The CDR3 contains 13 residues. Trimming shortened V by 1 base and J by 1 base, and 5 bases separated the two germline ends. The CDR3: CASSLIGNTEAFF. As DNA, the CDR3 is TGCGCCAGCAGCTTGATCGGGAACACTGAAGCTTTCTTT.

The chain uses TRBV7-2 and TRBJ1-1, with 10 bases that match TRBD1. Germline V gene data show CDR1 as SGHTA and CDR2 as FQGNSA. V shed 5 bases, J shed 10 bases, and the junction held 10 bases outside the gene matches. This CDR3 contains 14 residues. CDR3 DNA sequence: TGTGCCAGCAGCGAAGCCGGGACAGGGGAGCGAGCTTTCTTT. This gives the protein CASSEAGTGERAFF.

This clonotype was observed a few times. This chain links TRBV15 with TRBJ2-3; 16 bases fit TRBD2. In germline, CDR1 is LNHNV, CDR2 YYDKDF (reference sequence). Trimming cost V 0 bases and J 0 bases; bases outside gene matches: 3. The length of the CDR3 is 19 residues. Written as DNA, the CDR3 is TGTGCCACCAGCAGAGAGGGACTAGCGGGGGGGCGGAGCACAGATACGCAGTATTTT. Amino acids: CATSREGLAGGRSTDTQYF.

The rearrangement uses TRBV20-1 and TRBJ2-3; possibly TRBD1 for D (5 bases). V was clipped by 6 bases and J by 0 bases, with 13 bases between them. Germline CDR1 is DFQATT and CDR2 is SNEGSKA (reference sequence). The length of the CDR3 is 14 residues. The CDR3 DNA reads as TGCAGTGCCCCACACAGGAGTAGCACAGATACGCAGTATTTT. Amino acids: CSAPHRSSTDTQYF.

The chain uses TRBV5-6 and TRBJ1-2; D call uncertain. V shed 1 base and J shed 2 bases, with 6 bases lying between them. The CDR3 contains 13 residues. The germline gives CDR1 SGHDT, CDR2 YYEEEE. CDR3 coding DNA: TGTGCCAGCAGCTTGAACCAAAACTATGGCTACACCTTC. Protein product: CASSLNQNYGYTF.

This clonotype was observed many times. The rearrangement uses TRBV5-1 and TRBJ1-6; D is unclear. There are 16 residues in the CDR3. V was pared by 0 bases and J by 9 bases, with 16 bases between. Germline CDR1 reads SGHRS; CDR2 reads YFSETQ. The CDR3 is CASSLASPSAGSPLHF. The CDR3 DNA is TGCGCCAGCAGCTTGGCGAGTCCGTCGGCGGGTTCACCCCTCCACTTT.

Ten or more counts support this clonotype. This chain uses TRBV27 with TRBJ1-1; D ambiguous. The V gene's germline CDR1 is MNHEY and CDR2 SMNVEV (reference sequence). The V and J ends lost 0 bases and 10 bases respectively, with 12 bases between them. There are 13 residues in the CDR3. Written as DNA, the CDR3 is TGTGCCAGCAGTTTATCGGGCCCTACGAGAGCTTTCTTT. It encodes CASSLSGPTRAFF.

This clonotype was picked up many times. V usage is TRBV7-2 and J usage is TRBJ2-3; the D is unclear. With 2 bases removed from V and 4 bases from J, the gap between germline ends came to 16 bases. This CDR3 contains 16 residues. Per the germline V gene, CDR1 is SGHTA and CDR2 is FQGNSA. The CDR3 reads CASSLSGLSRADTQYF. The CDR3 DNA sequence: TGTGCCAGCAGCTTATCCGGGTTAAGTCGCGCAGATACGCAGTATTTT.

This clonotype has only a few counts. The rearrangement uses TRBV12-3 or TRBV12-4 and TRBJ2-7; possibly TRBD1 or TRBD2 for D (5 bases each). With 0 bases removed from V and 7 bases from J, the gap between germline ends came to 13 bases. The CDR3 consists of 14 residues. CDR3: CASSLALGTVEQYF. The CDR3 DNA is TGTGCCAGCAGTTTAGCGTTGGGGACCGTTGAGCAGTACTTC.

This clonotype was counted between two and nine times. V is TRBV7-4 and J is TRBJ2-3; perhaps TRBD2 as D (6 bases). CDR1 SGHVT and CDR2 SQSDAQ come from the germline V gene. The CDR3 loop spans 17 amino acids. V lost 0 bases and J 7 bases, leaving 20 bases between the germline ends. The CDR3 sequence is CASSLASRDLPSYTQYF. CDR3 nucleotide sequence: TGTGCCAGCAGCTTAGCAAGCCGGGACTTGCCCTCTTATACGCAGTATTTT. Full variable domain (outside the CDR3, taken from reference TRBV7-4 and TRBJ2-3): GAGVSQSPRYKVAKRGRDVALRCDSISGHVTLYWYRQTLGQGSEVLTYSQSDAQRDKSGRPSGRFSAERPERSVSTLKIQRTEQGDSAVYLCASSLASRDLPSYTQYFGPGTRLTVL.

The chain couples TRBV28 to TRBJ2-7, with 9 bases identical to TRBD1. Germline values: CDR1 MDHEN, CDR2 SYDVKM. The CDR3 is made up of 15 amino acids. Germline trimming cut 4 bases from V and 5 bases from J; bases unmatched to any gene: 9. The CDR3 sequence: CASSSSGTGFHEQYF. The CDR3 DNA reads as TGTGCCAGCAGTTCATCCGGGACAGGGTTCCACGAGCAGTACTTC.

This clonotype was counted between two and nine times. The chain recombines TRBV25-1 with TRBJ2-7, with TRBD1 identical over 8 bases. The CDR3 sequence is 16 residues long. Germline loops: CDR1 MGHDK, CDR2 SYGVNS. The V segment lost 2 bases and the J segment 6 bases; nucleotides outside the gene matches: 12. Here the CDR3 reads CASSERGRTGRGEQYF. CDR3 sequence (DNA): TGTGCCAGCAGTGAAAGGGGTCGGACAGGGCGGGGCGAGCAGTACTTC.

This clonotype turned up a few times. This chain uses TRBV6-2 or TRBV6-3 with TRBJ1-5, with 9 bases fitting TRBD1. V dropped 6 bases and J dropped 5; count of bases not matched to a gene: 5. The CDR3 is 14 amino acids. Germline V lookup: CDR1 MNHEY, CDR2 SVGEGT. CDR3 loop: CASSEQGADQPQHF. For the CDR3, the DNA is TGTGCCAGCAGCGAACAGGGGGCAGATCAGCCCCAGCATTTT.

This clonotype was seen repeatedly, ten times or more. The genes are TRBV27 and TRBJ1-6; no reliable D call. Trimming stripped 6 bases from V and 9 bases from J, with 9 bases between. CDR3 size: 12 residues. Looked up from germline, CDR1 is MNHEY and CDR2 is SMNVEV (reference sequence). CDR3 sequence: CASRNLGSPLHF. In nucleotides, the CDR3 is TGTGCCAGCAGAAACTTGGGTTCACCCCTCCACTTT.

The rearrangement links TRBV4-2 to TRBJ1-4; 8 bases are shared with TRBD1. The V and J ends lost 0 bases and 14 bases, in that order; junction bases with no gene match: 17. Germline V lookup: CDR1 LGHNA, CDR2 YNFKEQ. This CDR3 comprises 17 residues. CDR3 nucleotides: TGTGCCAGCAGCCAAGATGGAGCGGCAGGGGGCCCGGGGAGGCTGTTTTTT. Translated: CASSQDGAAGGPGRLFF.

This clonotype was seen repeatedly, ten times or more. This sequence joins TRBV20-1 and TRBJ1-2; D perhaps matches TRBD1 (5 bases). In germline, CDR1 is DFQATT, CDR2 SNEGSKA (reference sequence). There are 14 residues in the CDR3. Trimming took off 3 bases at V and 0 bases at J, with 11 bases between the two ends. For the CDR3, the DNA is TGCAGTGCTAGGGTCTGGGACCCTAACTATGGCTACACCTTC. It translates to CSARVWDPNYGYTF.

This chain connects TRBV18 to TRBJ1-3, with D unclear. Germline V gene lookup returns CDR1 KGHSH and CDR2 LQKENI. This CDR3 has 14 residues. V gave up 3 bases and J gave up 3 bases, with 9 bases separating them. The CDR3 DNA sequence: TGTGCCAGCTCACCGGTAGGGTTTGGAAACACCATATATTTT. It codes for CASSPVGFGNTIYF.

This clonotype appeared many times. The genes are TRBV20-1 and TRBJ2-7; 9 bases are a match to TRBD2. The CDR3 is 13 amino acids. V dropped 3 bases and J dropped 4; count of bases not matched to a gene: 4. The germline V gene has CDR1 DFQATT and CDR2 SNEGSKA (reference sequence). The CDR3 bases are TGCAGTGCTAGTCGTAGCGGGGGATACGAGCAGTACTTC. Translation: CSASRSGGYEQYF.

This clonotype was seen a few times. The V and J genes are TRBV5-1 and TRBJ1-5, with D possibly being TRBD1 (5 bases). Germline V CDR1 and CDR2: SGHRS, YFSETQ. With 0 bases removed from V and 1 base from J, the gap between germline ends came to 11 bases. The CDR3 runs 16 residues. The CDR3 sequence: CASSLGDRESNQPQHF. The CDR3 nucleotides are TGCGCCAGCAGCTTGGGGGACCGGGAAAGCAATCAGCCCCAGCATTTT.

This clonotype was counted between two and nine times. The gene calls are TRBV27 and TRBJ1-2; unclear D gene. V shed 2 bases and J shed 8 bases, with 12 bases lying between them. Germline V CDR1 and CDR2: MNHEY, SMNVEV (reference sequence). CDR3 size: 13 residues. The CDR3 reads CASSLGGVEGYTF. CDR3 nucleotide sequence: TGTGCCAGCAGTTTAGGTGGGGTAGAGGGCTACACCTTC.

This clonotype showed up just a few times. The J gene is TRBJ1-3, the V gene TRBV7-3; D possibly corresponds to TRBD1 (6 bases). Germline CDR1 is SGHTA and CDR2 is FQGTGA. The V gene lost 5 bases and the J gene lost 4 bases, with 18 bases spanning the gap. The CDR3 sequence is 16 residues long. The DNA for the CDR3 is TGTGCCAGCAGCCATGGCCCGGCAGGGGAGGGAAACACCATATATTTT. Its translation is CASSHGPAGEGNTIYF.

This clonotype was picked up a small number of times. The V gene is TRBV7-8, the J gene TRBJ2-3; the match to TRBD2 covers 11 bases. Germline CDR1 and CDR2: SGHVS and FQNEAQ. Trimming took 6 bases from V and 2 from J; bases not matched to a gene: 7. The CDR3 is 16 amino acids. The CDR3 DNA is TGTGCCAGCAGTCGTATTAGCGGGGGGGCCACAGATACGCAGTATTTT. It is translated as CASSRISGGATDTQYF.

This clonotype has at least ten counts. This rearrangement joins TRBV10-3 to TRBJ2-4; D not certain. The length of the CDR3 is 17 residues. V was cut by 6 bases and J by 0 bases, with 18 bases left in between. The germline CDR1 and CDR2 sequences are ENHRY and SYGVKD. CDR3 DNA: TGTGCCATCAGCCGTTCATGGCCGTTGGAAGCCAAAAACATTCAGTACTTC. It encodes CAISRSWPLEAKNIQYF.

The table lists this clonotype with a few counts. The chain carries TRBV7-9 and TRBJ2-1; TRBD1 aligns across 7 bases. V gave up 5 bases and J gave up 0 bases; unmatched junction bases: 4. Germline assignment: CDR1 SEHNR and CDR2 FQNEAQ (reference sequence). CDR3 size: 15 residues. The CDR3 DNA reads as TGTGCCAGCAGCCTTCGACAGGGCTCCTACAATGAGCAGTTCTTC. It codes for CASSLRQGSYNEQFF.

The table lists this clonotype with a few counts. The chain joins TRBV6-2 or TRBV6-3 to TRBJ1-5; D unresolved. Deletions cut 8 bases from V and 4 bases from J, with 9 bases between. The germline V gene encodes CDR1 MNHEY and CDR2 SVGEGT. The CDR3 is made up of 12 amino acids. The CDR3 DNA sequence: TGTGCCAGCGGGCAAAGAAATCAGCCCCAGCATTTT. As protein: CASGQRNQPQHF.

This clonotype has more than one count but fewer than ten. The chain uses TRBV5-6 and TRBJ2-7; a possible D gene is TRBD2 (5 bases). The CDR3 spans 15 residues. Germline-derived CDR1 and CDR2 are SGHDT and YYEEEE. Trimming took 4 bases from V and 4 from J, leaving 18 bases between them. The CDR3 reads CASSPGVYGGYEQYF. In DNA form, the CDR3 reads TGTGCCAGCAGCCCCGGGGTGTACGGCGGATACGAGCAGTACTTC.